This TCR beta chain was observed in a study of identical twins. The donors were all healthy and Caucasian. A few counts support this clonotype. Trimming at V came to 7 bases and at J to 0 bases, leaving 3 bases not matched to a gene. The CDR3 extends over 14 amino acids. The germline V gene encodes CDR1 MDHEN and CDR2 SYDVKM. Using its own MiXCR run on the 5' RACE reads, TCRdb lists one record per CDR3 protein. Among approximately 220,000 distinct CDR3 sequences listed, roughly 7.5% were seen once. The same data also went into a second study, on yellow fever vaccine responses in identical twins.

This TCR came from a woman under 30 in good health. This chain connects TRBV28 to TRBJ2-1; 7 bases are a match to TRBD2. The sample consisted of memory (CD45RO+) T cells sorted from blood. This chain's CDR3 is CASTGGSSYNEQFF. The CDR3 nucleotides read TGTGCCAGCACCGGGGGGAGCTCCTACAATGAGCAGTTCTTC.